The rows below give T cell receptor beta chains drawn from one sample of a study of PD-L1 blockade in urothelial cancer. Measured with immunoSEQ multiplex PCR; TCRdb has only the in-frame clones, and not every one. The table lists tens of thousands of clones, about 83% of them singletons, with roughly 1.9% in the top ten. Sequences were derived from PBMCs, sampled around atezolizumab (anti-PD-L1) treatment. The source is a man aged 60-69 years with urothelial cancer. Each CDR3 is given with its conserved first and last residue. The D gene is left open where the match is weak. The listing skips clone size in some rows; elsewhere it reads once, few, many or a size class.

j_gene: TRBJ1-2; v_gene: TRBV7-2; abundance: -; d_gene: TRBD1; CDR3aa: CASSLRPTGNYGYTF; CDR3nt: TGTGCCAGCAGCCTGCGACCGACAGGGAACTATGGCTACACCTTC
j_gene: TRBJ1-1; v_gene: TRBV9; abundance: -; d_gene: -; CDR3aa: CASSVSAGIGAEAFF; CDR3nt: TGTGCCAGCAGCGTATCGGCAGGGATTGGGGCTGAAGCTTTCTTT
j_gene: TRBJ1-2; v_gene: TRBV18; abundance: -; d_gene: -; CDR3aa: CASSPPLLDYGYTF; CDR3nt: TGTGCCAGCTCACCACCACTCCTAGACTATGGCTACACCTTC
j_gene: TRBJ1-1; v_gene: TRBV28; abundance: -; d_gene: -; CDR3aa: CASSLEPRNTEAFF; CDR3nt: TGTGCCAGCAGTTTAGAACCGCGGAACACTGAAGCTTTCTTT
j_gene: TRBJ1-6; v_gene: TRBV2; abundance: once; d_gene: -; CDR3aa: CASRGGQSYDNSPLHF; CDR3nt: TGTGCCAGCAGAGGAGGACAGTCATACGATAATTCACCCCTCCACTTT
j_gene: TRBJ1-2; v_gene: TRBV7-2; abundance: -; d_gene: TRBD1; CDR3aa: CASSPTTGLDYGYTF; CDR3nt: TGTGCCAGCAGCCCGACGACAGGGCTTGACTATGGCTACACCTTC
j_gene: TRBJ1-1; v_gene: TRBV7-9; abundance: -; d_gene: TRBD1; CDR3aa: CASSLVQGTGRNTEAFF; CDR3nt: TGTGCCAGCAGCTTAGTCCAGGGGACAGGGAGGAACACTGAAGCTTTCTTT
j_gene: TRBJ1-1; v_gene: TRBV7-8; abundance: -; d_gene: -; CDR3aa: CASSSKPRRREENTEAFF; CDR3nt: TGTGCCAGCAGCTCTAAACCCCGAAGAAGGGAGGAGAACACTGAAGCTTTCTTT
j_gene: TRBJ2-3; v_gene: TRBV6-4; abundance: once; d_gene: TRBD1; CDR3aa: CASSDLGQGAGTQYF; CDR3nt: TGTGCCAGCAGTGACCTAGGACAGGGGGCAGGTACGCAGTATTTT
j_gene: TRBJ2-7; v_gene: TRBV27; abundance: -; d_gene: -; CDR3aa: CASSLYVPSPGKRGHEQYF; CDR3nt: TGTGCCAGCAGTTTGTATGTACCGTCCCCAGGGAAAAGGGGCCACGAGCAGTACTTC
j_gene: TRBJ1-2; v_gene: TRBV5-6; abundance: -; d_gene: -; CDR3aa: CASVVRRAAGYTF; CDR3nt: TGTGCCAGCGTCGTAAGGAGGGCGGCTGGCTACACCTTC
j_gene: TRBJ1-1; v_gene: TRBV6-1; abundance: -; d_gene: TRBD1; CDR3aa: CASSETGTGGSEAFF; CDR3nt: TGTGCCAGCAGTGAAACAGGGACAGGGGGTTCTGAAGCTTTCTTT
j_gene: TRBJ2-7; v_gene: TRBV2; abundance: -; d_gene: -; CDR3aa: CASTERLADHQGVYYEQYF; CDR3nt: TGTGCCAGCACTGAGAGGTTAGCGGACCACCAGGGGGTTTACTACGAGCAGTACTTC
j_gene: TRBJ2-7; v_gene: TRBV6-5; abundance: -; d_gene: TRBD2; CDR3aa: CASKREGTTIYEQYF; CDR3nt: TGTGCCAGCAAACGGGAGGGGACTACCATTTACGAGCAGTACTTC
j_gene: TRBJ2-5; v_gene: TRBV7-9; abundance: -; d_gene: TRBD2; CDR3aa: CASSSTLTGLAVAETQYF; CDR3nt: TGTGCCAGCAGCTCAACACTGACGGGACTAGCGGTAGCAGAGACCCAGTACTTC
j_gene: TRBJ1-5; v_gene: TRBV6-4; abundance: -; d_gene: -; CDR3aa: CASSDGWSQPQHF; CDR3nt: TGTGCCAGCAGTGACGGCTGGAGTCAGCCCCAGCATTTT
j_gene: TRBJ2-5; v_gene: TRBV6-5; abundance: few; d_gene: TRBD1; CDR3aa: CASSYSATGLQETQYF; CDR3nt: TGTGCCAGCAGTTACTCGGCGACAGGGCTCCAAGAGACCCAGTACTTC
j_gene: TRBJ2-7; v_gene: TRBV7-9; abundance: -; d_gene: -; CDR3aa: CASSFPGRGGTYEQYF; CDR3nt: TGTGCCAGCAGCTTCCCGGGCAGGGGAGGGACCTACGAGCAGTACTTC
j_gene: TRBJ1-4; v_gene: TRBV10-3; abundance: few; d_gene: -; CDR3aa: CAISESKTNEKLFF; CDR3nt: TGTGCCATCAGTGAGAGCAAAACTAATGAAAAACTGTTTTTT
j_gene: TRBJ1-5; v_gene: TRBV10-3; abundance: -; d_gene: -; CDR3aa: CAISGSNRVSDNQPQHF; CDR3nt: TGTGCCATCAGTGGGTCTAACAGGGTTAGTGACAATCAGCCCCAGCATTTT
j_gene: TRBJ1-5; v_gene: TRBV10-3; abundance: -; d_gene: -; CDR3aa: CAISEEGVNQPQHF; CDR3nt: TGTGCCATCAGTGAGGAAGGAGTAAATCAGCCCCAGCATTTT
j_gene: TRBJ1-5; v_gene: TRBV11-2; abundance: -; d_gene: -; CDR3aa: CASSSVAGQPQHF; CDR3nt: TGTGCCAGCAGCTCAGTGGCAGGCCAGCCCCAGCATTTT
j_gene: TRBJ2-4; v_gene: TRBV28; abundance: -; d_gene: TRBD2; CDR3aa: CASSPGLAGNIQYF; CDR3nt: TGTGCCAGCAGTCCTGGACTAGCTGGAAACATTCAGTACTTC
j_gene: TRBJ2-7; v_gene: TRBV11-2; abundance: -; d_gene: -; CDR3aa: CASSLGVKHRAYEQYF; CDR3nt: TGTGCCAGCAGCTTAGGGGTGAAGCACAGAGCCTACGAGCAGTACTTC
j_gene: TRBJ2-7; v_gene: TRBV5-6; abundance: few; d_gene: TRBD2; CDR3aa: CASSPLADSYEQYF; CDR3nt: TGTGCCAGCAGCCCTCTAGCGGACTCCTACGAGCAGTACTTC
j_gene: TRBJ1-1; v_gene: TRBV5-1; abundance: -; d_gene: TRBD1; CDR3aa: CASSFPRTGVQGAEAFF; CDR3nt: TGCGCCAGCAGCTTTCCCCGAACAGGGGTACAGGGCGCTGAAGCTTTCTTT
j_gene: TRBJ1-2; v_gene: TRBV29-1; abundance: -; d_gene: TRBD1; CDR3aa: CSVGQYGYTF; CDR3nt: TGCAGCGTGGGACAGTATGGCTACACCTTC
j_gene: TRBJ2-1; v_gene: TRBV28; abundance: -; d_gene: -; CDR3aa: CASSLRRLLTTYNEQFF; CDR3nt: TGTGCCAGCAGTTTACGTAGACTATTAACCACCTACAATGAGCAGTTCTTC
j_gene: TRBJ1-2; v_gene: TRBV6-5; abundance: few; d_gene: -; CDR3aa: CASSDRNYGYTF; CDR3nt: TGTGCCAGCAGTGACAGGAACTATGGCTACACCTTC